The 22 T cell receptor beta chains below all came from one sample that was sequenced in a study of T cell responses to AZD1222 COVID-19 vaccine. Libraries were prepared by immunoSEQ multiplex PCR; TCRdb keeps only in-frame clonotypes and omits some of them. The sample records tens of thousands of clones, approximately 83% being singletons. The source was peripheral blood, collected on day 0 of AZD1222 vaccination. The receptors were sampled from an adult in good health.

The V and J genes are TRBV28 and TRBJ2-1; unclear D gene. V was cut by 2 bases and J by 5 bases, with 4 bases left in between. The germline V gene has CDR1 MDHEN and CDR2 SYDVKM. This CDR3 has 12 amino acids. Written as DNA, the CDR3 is TGTGCCAGCAGTTTACTTGACAATGAGCAGTTCTTC. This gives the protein CASSLLDNEQFF.

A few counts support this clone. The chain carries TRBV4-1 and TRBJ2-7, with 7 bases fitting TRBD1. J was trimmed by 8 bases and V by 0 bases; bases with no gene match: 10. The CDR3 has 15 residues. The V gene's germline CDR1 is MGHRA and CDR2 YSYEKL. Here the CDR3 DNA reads TGCGCCAGCAGCCAAGAGGGGCAGGGGGATTGGAAGCAGTACTTC. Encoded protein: CASSQEGQGDWKQYF.

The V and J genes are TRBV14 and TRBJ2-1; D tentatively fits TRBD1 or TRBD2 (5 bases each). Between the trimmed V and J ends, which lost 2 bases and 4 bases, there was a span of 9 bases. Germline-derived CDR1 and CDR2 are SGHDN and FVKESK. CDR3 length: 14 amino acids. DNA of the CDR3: TGTGCCAGCAGCCAAACGGGACGGTACAATGAGCAGTTCTTC. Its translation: CASSQTGRYNEQFF.

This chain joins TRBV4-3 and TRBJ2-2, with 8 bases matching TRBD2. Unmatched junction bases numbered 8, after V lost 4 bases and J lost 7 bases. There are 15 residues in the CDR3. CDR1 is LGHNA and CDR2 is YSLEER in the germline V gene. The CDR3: CASSPSGRTDGELFF. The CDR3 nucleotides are TGCGCCAGCAGCCCGAGCGGGAGAACGGACGGGGAGCTGTTTTTT.

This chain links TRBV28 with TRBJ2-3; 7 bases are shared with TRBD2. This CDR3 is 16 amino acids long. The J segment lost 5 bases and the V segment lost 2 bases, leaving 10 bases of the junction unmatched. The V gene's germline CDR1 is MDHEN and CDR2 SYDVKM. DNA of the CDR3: TGTGCCAGCAGTTTAAGGGCGGGAGACTGGGTAGATACGCAGTATTTT. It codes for CASSLRAGDWVDTQYF.

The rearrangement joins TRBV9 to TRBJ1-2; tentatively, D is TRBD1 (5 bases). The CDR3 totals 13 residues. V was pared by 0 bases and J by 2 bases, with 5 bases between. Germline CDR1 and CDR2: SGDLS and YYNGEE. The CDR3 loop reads CASSVAGNYGYTF. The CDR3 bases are TGTGCCAGCAGCGTAGCAGGGAACTATGGCTACACCTTC.

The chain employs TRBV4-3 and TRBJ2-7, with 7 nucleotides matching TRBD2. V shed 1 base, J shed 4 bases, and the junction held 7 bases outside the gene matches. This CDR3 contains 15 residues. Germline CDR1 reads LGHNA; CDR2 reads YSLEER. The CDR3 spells CASSQASTSAYEQYF. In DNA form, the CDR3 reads TGCGCCAGCAGCCAAGCGAGCACTAGCGCATACGAGCAGTACTTC.

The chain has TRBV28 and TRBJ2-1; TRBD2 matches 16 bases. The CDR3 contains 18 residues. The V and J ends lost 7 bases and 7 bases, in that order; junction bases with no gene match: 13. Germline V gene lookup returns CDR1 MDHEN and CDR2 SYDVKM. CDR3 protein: CASTPAGLAGGERNEQFF. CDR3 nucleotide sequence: TGTGCCAGCACCCCCGCGGGACTAGCGGGAGGGGAGAGGAATGAGCAGTTCTTC.

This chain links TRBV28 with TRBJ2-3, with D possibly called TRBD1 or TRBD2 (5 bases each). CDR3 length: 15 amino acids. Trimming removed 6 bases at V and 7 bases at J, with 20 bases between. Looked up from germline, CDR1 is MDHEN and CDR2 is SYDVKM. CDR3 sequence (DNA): TGTGCCAGCAGGAGGGACCATACAAGTTTATATACGCAGTATTTT. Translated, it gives CASRRDHTSLYTQYF. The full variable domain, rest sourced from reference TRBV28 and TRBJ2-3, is DVKVTQSSRYLVKRTGEKVFLECVQDMDHENMFWYRQDPGLGLRLIYFSYDVKMKEKGDIPEGYSVSREKKERFSLILESASTNQTSMYLCASRRDHTSLYTQYFGPGTRLTVL.

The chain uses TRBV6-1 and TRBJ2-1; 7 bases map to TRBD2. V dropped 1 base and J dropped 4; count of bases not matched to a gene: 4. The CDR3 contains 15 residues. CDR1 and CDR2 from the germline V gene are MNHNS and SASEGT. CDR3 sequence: CASSEGGGSYNEQFF. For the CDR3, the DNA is TGTGCCAGCAGTGAAGGGGGCGGGAGTTACAATGAGCAGTTCTTC.

The CDR3 is CASSLYRDRVSEYGYTF. CDR3 DNA sequence: TGTGCCAGCAGCTTATACCGGGACAGGGTTTCTGAGTATGGCTACACCTTC. The V gene is TRBV7-6, the J gene TRBJ1-2, with TRBD1 matching over 9 bases. The germline gives CDR1 SGHVS, CDR2 FNYEAQ. Trimming at V came to 2 bases and at J to 5 bases, leaving 12 bases not matched to a gene. The CDR3 runs to 17 residues.

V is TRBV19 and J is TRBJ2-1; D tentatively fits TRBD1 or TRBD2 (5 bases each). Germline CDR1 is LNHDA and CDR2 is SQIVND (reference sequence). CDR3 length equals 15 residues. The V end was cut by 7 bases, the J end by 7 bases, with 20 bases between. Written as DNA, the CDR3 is TGTGCCAGTACCTCCGGGACCCCCGACTCTAATGAGCAGTTCTTC. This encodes CASTSGTPDSNEQFF.

The CDR3 region is CASRGVRVNEQFF. As DNA, the CDR3 is TGTGCCAGCAGGGGGGTAAGGGTCAATGAGCAGTTCTTC. The chain joins TRBV3-1 (or the pseudogene TRBV3-2) to TRBJ2-1; possibly TRBD1 or TRBD2 for D (5 bases each). Trimming pared 6 bases from V and 6 bases from J, leaving 12 bases between. The CDR3 has 13 amino acids. The germline V gene has CDR1 LGHDT and CDR2 YNNKEL (reference sequence).

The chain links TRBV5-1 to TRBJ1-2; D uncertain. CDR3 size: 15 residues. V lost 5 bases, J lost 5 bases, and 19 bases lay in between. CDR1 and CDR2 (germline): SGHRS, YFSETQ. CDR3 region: CASSPGLSGPYGYTF. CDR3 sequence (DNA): TGCGCCAGCAGTCCGGGCTTGAGTGGGCCTTATGGCTACACCTTC.

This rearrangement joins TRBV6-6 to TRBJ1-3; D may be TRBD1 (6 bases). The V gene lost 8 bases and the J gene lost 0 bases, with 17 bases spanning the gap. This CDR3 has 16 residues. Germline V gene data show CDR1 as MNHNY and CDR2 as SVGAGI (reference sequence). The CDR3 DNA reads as TGTGCCAGCGGACAGAGATTTTACGTCTCTGGAAACACCATATATTTT. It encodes CASGQRFYVSGNTIYF.

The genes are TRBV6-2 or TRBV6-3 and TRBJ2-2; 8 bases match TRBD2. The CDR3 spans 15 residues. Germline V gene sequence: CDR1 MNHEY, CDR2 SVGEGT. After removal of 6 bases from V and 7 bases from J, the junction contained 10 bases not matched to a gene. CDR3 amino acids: CASSDGGALGGELFF. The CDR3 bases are TGTGCCAGCAGCGACGGGGGGGCGCTCGGCGGGGAGCTGTTTTTT.

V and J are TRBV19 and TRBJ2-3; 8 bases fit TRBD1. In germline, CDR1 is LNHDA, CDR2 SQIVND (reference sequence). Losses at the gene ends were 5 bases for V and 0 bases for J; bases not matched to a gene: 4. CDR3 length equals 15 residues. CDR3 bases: TGTGCCAGTAGTCCGGACAGGGCTAGCACAGATACGCAGTATTTT. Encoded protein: CASSPDRASTDTQYF.

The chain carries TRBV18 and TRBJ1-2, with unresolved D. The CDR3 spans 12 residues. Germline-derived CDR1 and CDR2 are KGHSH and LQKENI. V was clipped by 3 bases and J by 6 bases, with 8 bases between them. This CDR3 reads CASSPESNGYTF. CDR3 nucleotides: TGTGCCAGCTCACCTGAGTCTAATGGCTACACCTTC.

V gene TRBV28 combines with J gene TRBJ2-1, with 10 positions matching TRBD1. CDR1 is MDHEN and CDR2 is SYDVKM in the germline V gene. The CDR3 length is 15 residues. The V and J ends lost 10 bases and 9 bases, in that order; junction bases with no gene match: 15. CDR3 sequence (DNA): TGTGCCACCCTAAAAACGGGACAGGGGCCCCGTGAGCAGTTCTTC. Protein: CATLKTGQGPREQFF. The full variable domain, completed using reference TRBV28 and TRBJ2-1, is DVKVTQSSRYLVKRTGEKVFLECVQDMDHENMFWYRQDPGLGLRLIYFSYDVKMKEKGDIPEGYSVSREKKERFSLILESASTNQTSMYLCATLKTGQGPREQFFGPGTRLTVL.

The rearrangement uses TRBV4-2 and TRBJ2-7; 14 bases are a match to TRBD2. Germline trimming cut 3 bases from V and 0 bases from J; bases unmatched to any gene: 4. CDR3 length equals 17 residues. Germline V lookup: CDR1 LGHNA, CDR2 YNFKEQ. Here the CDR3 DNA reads TGTGCCAGCAGCCATACCGGGACTAGCGGGAGCTCCTACGAGCAGTACTTC. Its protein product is CASSHTGTSGSSYEQYF.

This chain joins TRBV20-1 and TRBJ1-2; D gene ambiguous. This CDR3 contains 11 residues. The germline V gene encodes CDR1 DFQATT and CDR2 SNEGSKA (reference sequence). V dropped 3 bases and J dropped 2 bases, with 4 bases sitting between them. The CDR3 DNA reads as TGCAGTGCTAGTATCAACTATGGCTACACCTTC. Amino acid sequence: CSASINYGYTF.

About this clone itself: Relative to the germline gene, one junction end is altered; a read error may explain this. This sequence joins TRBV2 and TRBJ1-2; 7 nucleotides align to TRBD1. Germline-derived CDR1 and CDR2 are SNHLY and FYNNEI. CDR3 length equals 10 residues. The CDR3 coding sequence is TGTGCCAGCAGTGCGGACAGGTTTTTCTTC. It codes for CASSADRFFF.